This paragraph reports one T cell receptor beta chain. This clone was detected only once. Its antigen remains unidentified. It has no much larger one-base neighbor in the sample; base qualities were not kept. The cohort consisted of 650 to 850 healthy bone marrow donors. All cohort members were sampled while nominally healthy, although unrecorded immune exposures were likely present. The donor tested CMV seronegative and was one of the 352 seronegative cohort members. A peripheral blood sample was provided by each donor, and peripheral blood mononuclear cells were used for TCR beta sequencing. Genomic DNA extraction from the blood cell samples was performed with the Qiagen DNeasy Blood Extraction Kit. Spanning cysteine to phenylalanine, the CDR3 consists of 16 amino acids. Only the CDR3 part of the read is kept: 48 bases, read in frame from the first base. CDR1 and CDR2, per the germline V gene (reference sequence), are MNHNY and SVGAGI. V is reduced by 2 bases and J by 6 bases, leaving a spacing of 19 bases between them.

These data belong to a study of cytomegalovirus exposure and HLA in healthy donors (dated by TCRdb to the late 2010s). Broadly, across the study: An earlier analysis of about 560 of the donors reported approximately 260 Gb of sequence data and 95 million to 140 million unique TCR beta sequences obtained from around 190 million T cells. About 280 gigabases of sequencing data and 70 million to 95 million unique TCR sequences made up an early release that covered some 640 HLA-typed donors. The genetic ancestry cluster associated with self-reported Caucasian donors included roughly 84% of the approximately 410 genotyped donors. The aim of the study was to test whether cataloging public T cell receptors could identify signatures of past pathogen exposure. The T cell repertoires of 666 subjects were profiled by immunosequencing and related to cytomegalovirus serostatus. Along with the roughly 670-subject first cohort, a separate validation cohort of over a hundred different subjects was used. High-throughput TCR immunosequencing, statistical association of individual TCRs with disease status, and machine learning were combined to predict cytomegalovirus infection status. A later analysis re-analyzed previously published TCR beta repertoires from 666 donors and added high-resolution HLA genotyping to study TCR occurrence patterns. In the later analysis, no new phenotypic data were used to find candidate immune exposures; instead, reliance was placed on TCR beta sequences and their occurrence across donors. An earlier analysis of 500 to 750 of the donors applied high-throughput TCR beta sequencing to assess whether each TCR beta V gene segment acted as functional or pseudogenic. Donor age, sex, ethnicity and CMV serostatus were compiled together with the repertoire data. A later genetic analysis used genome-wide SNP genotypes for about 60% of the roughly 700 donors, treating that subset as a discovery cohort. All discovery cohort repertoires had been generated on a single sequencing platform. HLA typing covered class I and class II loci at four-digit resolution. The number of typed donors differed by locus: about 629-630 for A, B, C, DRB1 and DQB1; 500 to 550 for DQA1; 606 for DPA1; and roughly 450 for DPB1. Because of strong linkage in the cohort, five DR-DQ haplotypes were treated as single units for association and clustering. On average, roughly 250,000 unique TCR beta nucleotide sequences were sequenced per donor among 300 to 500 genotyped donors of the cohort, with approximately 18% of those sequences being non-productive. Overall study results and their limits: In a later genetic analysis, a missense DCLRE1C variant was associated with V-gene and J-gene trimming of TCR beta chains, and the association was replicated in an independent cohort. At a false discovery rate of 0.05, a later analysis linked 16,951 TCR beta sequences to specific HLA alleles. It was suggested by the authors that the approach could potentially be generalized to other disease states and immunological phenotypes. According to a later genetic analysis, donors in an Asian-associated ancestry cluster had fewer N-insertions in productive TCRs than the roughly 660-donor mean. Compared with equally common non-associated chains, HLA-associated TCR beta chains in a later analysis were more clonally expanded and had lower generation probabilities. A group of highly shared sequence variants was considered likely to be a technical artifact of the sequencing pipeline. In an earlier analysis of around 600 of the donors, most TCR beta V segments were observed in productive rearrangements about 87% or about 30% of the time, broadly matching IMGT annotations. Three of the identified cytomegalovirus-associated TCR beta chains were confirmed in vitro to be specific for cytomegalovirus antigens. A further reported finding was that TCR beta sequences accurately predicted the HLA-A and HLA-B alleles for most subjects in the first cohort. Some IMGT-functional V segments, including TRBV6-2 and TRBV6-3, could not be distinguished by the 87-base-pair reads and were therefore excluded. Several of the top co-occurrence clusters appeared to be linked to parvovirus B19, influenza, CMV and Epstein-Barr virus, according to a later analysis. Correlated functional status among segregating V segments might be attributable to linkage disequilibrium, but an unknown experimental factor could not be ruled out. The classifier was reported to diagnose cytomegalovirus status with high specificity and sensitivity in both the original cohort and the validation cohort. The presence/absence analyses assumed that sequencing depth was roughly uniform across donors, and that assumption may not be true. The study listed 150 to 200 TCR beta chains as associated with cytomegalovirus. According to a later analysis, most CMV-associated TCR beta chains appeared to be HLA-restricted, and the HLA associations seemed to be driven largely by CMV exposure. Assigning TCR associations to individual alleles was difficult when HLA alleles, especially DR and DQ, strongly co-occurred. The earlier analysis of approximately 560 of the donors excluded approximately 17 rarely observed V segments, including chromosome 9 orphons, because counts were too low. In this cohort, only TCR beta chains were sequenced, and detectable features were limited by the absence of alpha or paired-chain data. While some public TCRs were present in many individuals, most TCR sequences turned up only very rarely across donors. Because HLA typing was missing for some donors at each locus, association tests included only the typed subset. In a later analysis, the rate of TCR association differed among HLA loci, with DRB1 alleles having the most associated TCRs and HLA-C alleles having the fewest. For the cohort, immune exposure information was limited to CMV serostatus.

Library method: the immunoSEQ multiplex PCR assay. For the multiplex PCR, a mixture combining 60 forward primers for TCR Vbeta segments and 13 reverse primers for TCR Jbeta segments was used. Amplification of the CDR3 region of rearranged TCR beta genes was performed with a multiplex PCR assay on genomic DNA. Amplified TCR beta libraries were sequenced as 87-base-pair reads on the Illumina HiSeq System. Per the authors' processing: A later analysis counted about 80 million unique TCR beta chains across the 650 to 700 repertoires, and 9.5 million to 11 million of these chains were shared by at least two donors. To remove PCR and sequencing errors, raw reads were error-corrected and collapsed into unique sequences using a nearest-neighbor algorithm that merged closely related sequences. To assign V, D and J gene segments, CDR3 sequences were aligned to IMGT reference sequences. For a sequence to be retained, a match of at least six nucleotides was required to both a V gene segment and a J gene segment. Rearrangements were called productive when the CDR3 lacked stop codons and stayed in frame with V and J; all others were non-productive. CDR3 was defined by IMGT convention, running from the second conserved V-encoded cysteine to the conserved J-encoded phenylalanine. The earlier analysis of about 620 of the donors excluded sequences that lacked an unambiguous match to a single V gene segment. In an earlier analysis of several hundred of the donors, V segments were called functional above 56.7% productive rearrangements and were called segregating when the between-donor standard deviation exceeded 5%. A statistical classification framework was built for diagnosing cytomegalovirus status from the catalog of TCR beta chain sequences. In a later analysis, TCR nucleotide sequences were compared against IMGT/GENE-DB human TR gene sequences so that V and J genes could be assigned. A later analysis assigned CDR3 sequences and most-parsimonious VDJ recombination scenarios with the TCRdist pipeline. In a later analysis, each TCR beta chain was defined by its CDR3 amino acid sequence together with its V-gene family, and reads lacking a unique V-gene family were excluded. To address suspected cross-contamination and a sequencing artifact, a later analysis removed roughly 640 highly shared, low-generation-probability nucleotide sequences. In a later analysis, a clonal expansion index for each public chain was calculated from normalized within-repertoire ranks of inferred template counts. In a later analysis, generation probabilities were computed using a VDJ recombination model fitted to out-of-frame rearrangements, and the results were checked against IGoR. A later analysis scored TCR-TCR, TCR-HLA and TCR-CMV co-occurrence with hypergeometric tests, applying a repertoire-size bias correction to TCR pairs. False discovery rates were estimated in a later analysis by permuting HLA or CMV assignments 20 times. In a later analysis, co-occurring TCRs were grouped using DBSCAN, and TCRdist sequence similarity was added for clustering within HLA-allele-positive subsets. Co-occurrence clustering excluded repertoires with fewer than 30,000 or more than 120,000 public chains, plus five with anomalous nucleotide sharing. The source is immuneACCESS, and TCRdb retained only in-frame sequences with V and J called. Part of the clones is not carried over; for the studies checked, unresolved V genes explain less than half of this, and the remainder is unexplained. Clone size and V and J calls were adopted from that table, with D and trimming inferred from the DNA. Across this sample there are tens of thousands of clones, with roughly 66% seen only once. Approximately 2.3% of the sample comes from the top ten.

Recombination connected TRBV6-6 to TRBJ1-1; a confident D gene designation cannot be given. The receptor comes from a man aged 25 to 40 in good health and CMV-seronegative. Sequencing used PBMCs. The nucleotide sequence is TGTGCCAGCAGTTACAGGGTGAAGGAGCACGGGGCTGAAGCTTTCTTT. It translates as CASSYRVKEHGAEAFF.